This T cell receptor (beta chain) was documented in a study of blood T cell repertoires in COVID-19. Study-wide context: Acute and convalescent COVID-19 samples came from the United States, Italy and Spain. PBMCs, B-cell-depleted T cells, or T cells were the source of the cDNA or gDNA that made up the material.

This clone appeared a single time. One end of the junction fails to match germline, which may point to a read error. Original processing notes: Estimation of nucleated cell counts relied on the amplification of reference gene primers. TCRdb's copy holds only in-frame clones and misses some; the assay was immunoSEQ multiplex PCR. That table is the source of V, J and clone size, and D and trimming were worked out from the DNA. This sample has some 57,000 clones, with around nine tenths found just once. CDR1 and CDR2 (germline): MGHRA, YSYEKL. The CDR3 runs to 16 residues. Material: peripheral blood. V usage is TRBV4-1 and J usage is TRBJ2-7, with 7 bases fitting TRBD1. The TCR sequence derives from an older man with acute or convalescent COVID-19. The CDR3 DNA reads TGCGCCAGCGGCCAACCGACAGGGCCCACGCCCTACGAGCAGTACTTC. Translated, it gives CASGQPTGPTPYEQYF.